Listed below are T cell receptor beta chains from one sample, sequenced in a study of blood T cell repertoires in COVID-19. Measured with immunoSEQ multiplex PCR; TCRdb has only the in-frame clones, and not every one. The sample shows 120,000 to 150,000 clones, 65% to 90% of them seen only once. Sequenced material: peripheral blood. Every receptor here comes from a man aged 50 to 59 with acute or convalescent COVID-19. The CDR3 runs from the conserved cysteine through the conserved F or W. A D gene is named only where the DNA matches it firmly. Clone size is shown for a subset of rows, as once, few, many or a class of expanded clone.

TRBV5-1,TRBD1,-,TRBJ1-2,CASSPTGNYGYTF,TGCGCCAGCAGCCCGACAGGGAACTATGGCTACACCTTC
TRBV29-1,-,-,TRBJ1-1,CSVESPGTEAFF,TGCAGCGTTGAGTCCCCGGGCACTGAAGCTTTCTTT
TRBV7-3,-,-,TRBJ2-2,CASSLSRDTGELFF,TGTGCCAGCAGCTTATCTCGAGACACCGGGGAGCTGTTTTTT
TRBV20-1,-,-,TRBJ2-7,CSALGGYEQYF,TGCAGTGCCCTGGGGGGCTACGAGCAGTACTTC
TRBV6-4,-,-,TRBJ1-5,CASSDGYRLGYSNQPQHF,TGTGCCAGCAGTGACGGTTACAGGCTCGGGTATAGCAATCAGCCCCAGCATTTT
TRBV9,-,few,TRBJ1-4,CATGPTQSPEKLFF,TGTGCCACCGGTCCCACACAGAGTCCGGAAAAACTGTTTTTT
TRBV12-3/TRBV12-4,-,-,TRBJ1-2,CASSLPERYGYTF,TGTGCCAGCAGCCTCCCCGAGCGCTATGGCTACACCTTC
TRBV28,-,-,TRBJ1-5,CASSLPYRTEDQPQHF,TGTGCCAGCAGTTTACCTTACCGGACGGAGGATCAGCCCCAGCATTTT
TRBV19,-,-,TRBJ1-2,CASSTTGANYGYTF,TGTGCCAGTAGTACGACAGGAGCTAACTATGGCTACACCTTC
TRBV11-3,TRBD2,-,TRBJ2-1,CACRLAGVNNEQFF,TGTGCCTGCCGACTAGCGGGAGTTAACAATGAGCAGTTCTTC
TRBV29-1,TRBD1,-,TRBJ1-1,CSSGQGATEAFF,TGCAGCTCAGGACAGGGGGCGACTGAAGCTTTCTTT
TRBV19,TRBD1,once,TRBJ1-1,CASSIDGDRGGTEAFF,TGTGCCAGTAGTATAGACGGGGACAGGGGAGGCACTGAAGCTTTCTTT
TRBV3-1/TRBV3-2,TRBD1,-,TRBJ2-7,CASSLGQGPYEQYF,TGTGCCAGCAGCTTGGGACAGGGACCCTACGAGCAGTACTTC
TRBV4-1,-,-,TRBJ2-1,CASSQAGQRALVNEQFF,TGCGCCAGCAGCCAAGCTGGGCAGCGGGCACTCGTCAATGAGCAGTTCTTC
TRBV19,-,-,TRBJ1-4,CASSIARAEKLFF,TGTGCCAGTAGTATTGCCAGGGCCGAAAAACTGTTTTTT
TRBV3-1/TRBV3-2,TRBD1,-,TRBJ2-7,CASSQGTGAFEQYF,TGTGCCAGCAGCCAAGGGACAGGGGCTTTCGAGCAGTACTTC
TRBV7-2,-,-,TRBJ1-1,CASSLGVLVFGGLFEAFF,TGTGCCAGCAGCTTAGGGGTCTTAGTTTTTGGGGGGTTGTTTGAAGCTTTCTTT
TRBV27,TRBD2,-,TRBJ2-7,CASSLRGLRTSPYEQYF,TGTGCCAGCAGTTTAAGGGGCCTAAGGACTAGCCCCTACGAGCAGTACTTC
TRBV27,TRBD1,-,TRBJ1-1,CASSGGTGPTEAFF,TGTGCCAGCAGTGGGGGGACAGGGCCCACTGAAGCTTTCTTT
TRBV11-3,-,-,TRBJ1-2,CASSSSDRNYTF,TGTGCCAGCAGCTCTTCGGACAGAAACTACACCTTC
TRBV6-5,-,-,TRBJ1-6,CASRRDSSYNSPLHF,TGTGCCTCCCGCAGGGATAGCTCCTATAATTCACCCCTCCACTTT
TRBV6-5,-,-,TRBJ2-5,CASSFRGQETQYF,TGTGCCAGCAGTTTCCGGGGACAAGAGACCCAGTACTTC
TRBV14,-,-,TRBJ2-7,CASSQDPWGLGTYEQYF,TGTGCCAGCAGCCAAGATCCGTGGGGACTTGGGACCTACGAGCAGTACTTC
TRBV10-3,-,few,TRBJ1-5,CAISEGRASNQPQHF,TGTGCCATCAGTGAAGGGAGGGCCTCCAATCAGCCCCAGCATTTT
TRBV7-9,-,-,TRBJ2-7,CASSPWGQVAPNEQYF,TGTGCCAGCAGCCCCTGGGGGCAGGTAGCTCCCAACGAGCAGTACTTC
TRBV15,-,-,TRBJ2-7,CATSLGGSAYEQYF,TGTGCCACCAGCTTAGGAGGGTCGGCCTACGAGCAGTACTTC
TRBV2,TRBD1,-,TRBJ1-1,CASQGQVSGNTEAFF,TGTGCCAGCCAAGGACAGGTTTCAGGGAACACTGAAGCTTTCTTT
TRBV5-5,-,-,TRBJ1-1,CASSLQGNTEAFF,TGTGCCAGCAGCTTACAGGGGAACACTGAAGCTTTCTTT
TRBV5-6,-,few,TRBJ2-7,CASSLRFYEQYF,TGTGCCAGCAGCCTCAGGTTCTACGAGCAGTACTTC
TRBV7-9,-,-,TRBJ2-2,CASSRLRTVDTGELFF,TGTGCCAGCAGCCGCCTGAGGACTGTGGACACCGGGGAGCTGTTTTTT
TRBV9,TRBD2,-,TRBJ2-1,CASSVEPLAGAYEQFF,TGTGCCAGCAGCGTAGAACCGCTAGCGGGGGCATATGAGCAGTTCTTC
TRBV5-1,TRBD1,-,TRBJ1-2,CASSQQAGTGGRYGYTF,TGCGCCAGCAGCCAACAGGCCGGGACAGGGGGCCGGTATGGCTACACCTTC
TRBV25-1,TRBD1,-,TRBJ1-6,CASSRQGNSPLHF,TGTGCCAGCAGTAGACAGGGCAATTCACCCCTCCACTTT
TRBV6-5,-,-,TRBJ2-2,CASKEGYTGELFF,TGTGCCAGCAAGGAGGGGTACACCGGGGAGCTGTTTTTT
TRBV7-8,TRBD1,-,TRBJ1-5,CASSQTTGPWHF,TGTGCCAGCAGCCAAACGACAGGGCCCTGGCATTTT
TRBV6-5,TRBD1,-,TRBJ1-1,CATRTGVNTEAFF,TGTGCCACCAGGACAGGTGTGAACACTGAAGCTTTCTTT
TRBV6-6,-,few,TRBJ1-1,CASSLDRTEAFF,TGTGCCAGCAGTCTTGACAGGACTGAAGCTTTCTTT
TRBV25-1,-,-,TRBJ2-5,CASSGRVGAGETQYF,TGTGCCAGCAGCGGTCGCGTGGGGGCTGGGGAGACCCAGTACTTC
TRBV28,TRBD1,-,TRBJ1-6,CASSLGDRHNSPLHF,TGTGCCAGCAGTTTAGGGGACAGGCATAATTCACCCCTCCACTTT
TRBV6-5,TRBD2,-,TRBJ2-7,CASSFSGADYEQYF,TGTGCCAGCAGTTTTAGCGGGGCCGACTACGAGCAGTACTTC
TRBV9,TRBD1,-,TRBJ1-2,CASSGGGQGAHYGYTF,TGTGCCAGCAGCGGAGGGGGACAGGGGGCGCACTATGGCTACACCTTC
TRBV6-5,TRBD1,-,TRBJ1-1,CASRWGTGAPEAFF,TGTGCCAGCAGATGGGGGACAGGGGCCCCTGAAGCTTTCTTT
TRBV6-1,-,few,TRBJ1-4,CASSEGLTWGRANEKLFF,TGTGCCAGCAGTGAGGGGCTGACATGGGGAAGAGCTAATGAAAAACTGTTTTTT
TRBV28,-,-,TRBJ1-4,CASSLFAGAEKLFF,TGTGCCAGCAGTTTATTCGCAGGGGCTGAAAAACTGTTTTTT
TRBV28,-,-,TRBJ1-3,CASTNSGNTIYF,TGTGCCAGCACCAACTCTGGAAACACCATATATTTT
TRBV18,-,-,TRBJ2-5,CASSPRQTETQYF,TGTGCCAGCTCACCCCGACAGACCGAGACCCAGTACTTC
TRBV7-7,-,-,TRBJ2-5,CASSLDPGSRTQYF,TGTGCTAGCAGCTTAGACCCGGGTTCACGGACCCAGTACTTC
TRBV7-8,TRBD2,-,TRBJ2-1,CASSLALVAGMEQFF,TGTGCCAGCAGCTTAGCGTTGGTAGCGGGGATGGAGCAGTTCTTC
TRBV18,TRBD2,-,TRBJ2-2,CASSGLADGELFF,TGTGCCAGTTCGGGACTAGCGGACGGGGAGCTGTTTTTT
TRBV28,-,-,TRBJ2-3,CASSRVGSGTRTDTQYF,TGTGCCAGCAGCCGGGTGGGATCAGGGACTCGCACAGATACGCAGTATTTT
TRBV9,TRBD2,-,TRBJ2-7,CASSLSGRTYEQYF,TGTGCCAGCAGCCTTAGCGGGAGAACCTACGAGCAGTACTTC
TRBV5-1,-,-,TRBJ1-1,CASSLSASWTEAFF,TGCGCCAGCAGCTTGAGCGCATCCTGGACTGAAGCTTTCTTT
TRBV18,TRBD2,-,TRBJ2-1,CASSPLAGDWNEQFF,TGTGCCAGCTCACCCCTAGCGGGAGATTGGAATGAGCAGTTCTTC
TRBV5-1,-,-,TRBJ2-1,CASSLSPGPYNEQFF,TGCGCCAGCAGCTTGTCTCCAGGCCCCTACAATGAGCAGTTCTTC
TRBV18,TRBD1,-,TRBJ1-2,CASSRDSPNYGYTF,TGTGCCAGCTCACGGGACAGCCCTAACTATGGCTACACCTTC
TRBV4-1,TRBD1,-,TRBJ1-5,CASSQVPGGGNQPQHF,TGCGCCAGCAGCCAAGTTCCAGGGGGTGGCAATCAGCCCCAGCATTTT
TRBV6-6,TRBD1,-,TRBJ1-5,CASRGTGNSNQPQHF,TGTGCCAGCAGGGGGACAGGGAATAGCAATCAGCCCCAGCATTTT